This TCR beta chain originates from a study of T cell responses to AZD1222 COVID-19 vaccine. Assay: immunoSEQ multiplex PCR; the TCRdb copy retains only in-frame clones and omits some. The data contain some 170,000 clones, around 87% of them singletons. The clonotype originates from an adult who received the AZD1222 COVID-19 vaccine. This specimen consisted of peripheral blood, obtained 28 days after the second AZD1222 dose.

This CDR3 reads CASSLGAGVQYEQYF. The CDR3 coding sequence is TGTGCCAGCAGCTTGGGTGCGGGGGTTCAGTACGAGCAGTACTTC. The V gene is TRBV5-4, the J gene TRBJ2-7, with 7 nucleotides matching TRBD2. From germline, CDR1 is SGHNT and CDR2 YYREEE (reference sequence). The CDR3 extends over 15 amino acids. V lost 0 bases to trimming and J lost 4 bases; unmatched junction nucleotides: 7.